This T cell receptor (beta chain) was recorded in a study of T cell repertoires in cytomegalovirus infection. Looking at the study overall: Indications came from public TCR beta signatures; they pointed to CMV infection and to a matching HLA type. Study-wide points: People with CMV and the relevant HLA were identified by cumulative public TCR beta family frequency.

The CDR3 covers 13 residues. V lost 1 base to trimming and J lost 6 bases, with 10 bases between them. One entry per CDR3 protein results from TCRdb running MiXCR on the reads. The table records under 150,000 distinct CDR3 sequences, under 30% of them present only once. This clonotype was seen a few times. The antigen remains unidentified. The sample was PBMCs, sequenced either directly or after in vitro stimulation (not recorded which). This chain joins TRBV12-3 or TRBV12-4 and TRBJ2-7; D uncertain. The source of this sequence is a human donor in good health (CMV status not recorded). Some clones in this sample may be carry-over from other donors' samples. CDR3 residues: CASSLETLFEQYF. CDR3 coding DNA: TGTGCCAGCAGTTTAGAGACACTTTTCGAGCAGTACTTC.